This T cell receptor (beta chain) appears in the sequencing data of a study of shared clonotypes between healthy human individuals. Turning to the study itself: Per-donor plates numbered three CD4 naive, three CD4 memory, two CD8 naive and one CD8 memory.

Germline trimming cut 5 bases from V and 6 bases from J; bases unmatched to any gene: 1. The V gene's germline CDR1 is MNHEY and CDR2 SVGAGI. The CDR3 is 11 residues long. As to this clone: This specimen includes other DNA sequences encoding the same CDR3.

The table came from immunoSEQ multiplex PCR; TCRdb's copy has only in-frame clones and leaves some out. The table lists 2,100,000 or so clones, approximately 95% of them singletons. The chain carries TRBV6-5 and TRBJ2-7; 7 bases are a match to TRBD1. Sequencing was performed on naive CD4+ T cells sorted from blood. Subset described: CD45RA+ positively selected. The clonotype was recovered from a man aged 18 to 30 in good health. The CDR3 sequence is CASSRQGEQYF. CDR3 in DNA: TGTGCCAGCAGTAGACAGGGCGAGCAGTACTTC.